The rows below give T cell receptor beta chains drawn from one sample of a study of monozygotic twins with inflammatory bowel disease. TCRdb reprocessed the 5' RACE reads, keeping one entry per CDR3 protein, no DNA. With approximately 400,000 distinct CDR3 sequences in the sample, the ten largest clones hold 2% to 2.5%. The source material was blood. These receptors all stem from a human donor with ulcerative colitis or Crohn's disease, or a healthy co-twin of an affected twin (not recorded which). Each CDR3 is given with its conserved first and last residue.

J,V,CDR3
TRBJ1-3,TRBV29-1,CSGRGPGNTIYF
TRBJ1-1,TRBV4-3,CASSQTDRLMNTEAFF
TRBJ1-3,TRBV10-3,CAITRSSGNTIYF
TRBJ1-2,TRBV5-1,CASSLDSGLDGYTF
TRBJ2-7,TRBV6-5,CASSYSQISSYEQYF
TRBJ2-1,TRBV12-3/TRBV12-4,CASSLDREQFF
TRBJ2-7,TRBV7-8,CASTKPRTGRPYEQYF
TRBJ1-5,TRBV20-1,CSARDRLRAGGSNQPQHF
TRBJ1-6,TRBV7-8,CASSLGTGAYNSPLHF
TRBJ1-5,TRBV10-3,CAISAQGGNQPQHF
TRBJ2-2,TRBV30,CAWTRFGSSLLAGELFF
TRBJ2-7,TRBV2,CASTHGLATYEQYF
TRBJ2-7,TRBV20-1,CSAPGGGGYSYEQYF
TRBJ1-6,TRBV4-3,CASSQERQEIYNSPLHF
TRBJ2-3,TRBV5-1,CASSLASASTDTQYF
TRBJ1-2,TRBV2,CASSEQGSNYGYTF
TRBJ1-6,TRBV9,CASSVGNSPLHF
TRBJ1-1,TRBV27,CAVGGRNTEAFF
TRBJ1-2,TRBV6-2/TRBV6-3,CASSYGHNSGYTF
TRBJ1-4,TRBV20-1,CSARGTGEEKLFF
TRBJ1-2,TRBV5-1,CASSLEASGLTYGYTF
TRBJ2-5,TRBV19,CASSIPLGGKETQYF
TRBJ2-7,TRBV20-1,CSAQDLDRGYEQYF
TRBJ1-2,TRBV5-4,CASSPTGGDGYTF
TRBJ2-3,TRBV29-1,CSVETRLTDTQYF
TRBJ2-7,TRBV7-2,CASSLEPGAGAHEQYF
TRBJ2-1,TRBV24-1,CATSDPRTSGNSIEQFF
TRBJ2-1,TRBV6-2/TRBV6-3,CASSYRLAGVYWFF
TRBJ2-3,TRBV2,CASSKHLAGRLTDTQYF
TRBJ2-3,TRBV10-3,CAISLRTLLGANGTQYF
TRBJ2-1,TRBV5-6,CASSLIVVLAGASSYNEQFF
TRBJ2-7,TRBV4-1,CASSHGGPSYEQYF
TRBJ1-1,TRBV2,CASSELTGTEAFF
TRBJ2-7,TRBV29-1,CSAAGTGGREQYF
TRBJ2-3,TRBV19,CASTRGDTDTQYF
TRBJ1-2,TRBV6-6,CASRGEGQGAGYTF
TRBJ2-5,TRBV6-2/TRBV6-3,CASSLDAGETQYF
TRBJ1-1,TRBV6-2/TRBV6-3,CASRPMNTEAFF
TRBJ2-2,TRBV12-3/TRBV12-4,CASRSDRGNTGELFF
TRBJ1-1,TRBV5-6,CASSLVDTEAFF
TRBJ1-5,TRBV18,CASSSAGGDQPQHF
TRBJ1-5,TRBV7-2,CASSPQTDANQPQHF
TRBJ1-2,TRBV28,CASSFSGPRGGYTF
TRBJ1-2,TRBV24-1,CATSEALFYGYTF
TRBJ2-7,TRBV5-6,CASSLPGQNYEQYF
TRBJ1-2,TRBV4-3,CASSQDARGGDYYGYTF
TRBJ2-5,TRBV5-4,CASSWGLGADTQETQYF
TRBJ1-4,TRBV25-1,CASSEYPRGDEKLFF
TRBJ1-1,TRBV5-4,CASSPPLGSLNTEAFF
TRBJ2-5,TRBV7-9,CASSLGVQGQETQYF
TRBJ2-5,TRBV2,CASNPTGLRTQYF
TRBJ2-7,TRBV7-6,CASSPDEGRHEQYF
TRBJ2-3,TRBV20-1,CSATLGGGSTDTQYF
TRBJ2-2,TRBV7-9,CASRDDRTGTGELFF